This T cell receptor (beta chain) was sequenced during a study of response to subunit inactivated influenza vaccine. This clonotype was counted at least ten times. TCRdb reprocessed the RT-PCR reads via MiXCR and lists one record per CDR3 protein. There are 490,000 or so distinct CDR3 sequences in the sample; less than 10% occur only once, and around 13% lies in the top ten. The starting material was PBMCs from blood, obtained roughly 24 months after vaccination. The sequence came from a man between 50 and 75 years old who received an inactivated influenza vaccine.

This CDR3 reads CASSWLDRGQTEAFF. CDR3 DNA sequence: TGTGCCAGCAGCTGGCTCGACAGGGGTCAGACTGAAGCTTTCTTT. The gene calls are TRBV7-2 and TRBJ1-1; TRBD1 aligns across 8 bases. J was trimmed by 5 bases and V by 4 bases; bases with no gene match: 9. The CDR3 spans 15 residues. Germline lookup yields CDR1 SGHTA and CDR2 FQGNSA.